Listed below are T cell receptor beta chains from one sample, sequenced in a study of cytomegalovirus exposure and HLA in healthy donors. Method: immunoSEQ multiplex PCR; TCRdb's copy keeps in-frame clones and lacks some. The table lists about 130,000 clones, about 80% of them singletons, with more than 3% in the top ten. The sequencing sample was made of PBMCs. These receptors came from a middle-aged man in good health and CMV-seronegative. Both conserved end residues are part of each CDR3. D genes are given only for firm matches. Clone sizes are given selectively: once, few, many, or a class where the clone is expanded.

D gene	V gene	CDR3 length	clone size	J gene	CDR3 DNA	CDR3 protein
TRBD1	TRBV9	15	few	TRBJ1-2	TGTGCCAGCAGCGTAGTCCCAGGGGGATACTATGGCTACACCTTC	CASSVVPGGYYGYTF
.	TRBV7-9	14	once	TRBJ2-7	TGTGCCAGCAGCTTAGTAGCGGAGGCCTACGAGCAGTACTTC	CASSLVAEAYEQYF
.	TRBV5-6	14	.	TRBJ2-3	TGTGCCAGCAGCTTCAGGCGGGTTACAGATACGCAGTATTTT	CASSFRRVTDTQYF
TRBD2	TRBV11-2	13	few	TRBJ2-7	TGTGCCAGCAGCCCCCGGGGGGACTACGAGCAGTACTTC	CASSPRGDYEQYF
.	TRBV21-1	17	.	TRBJ1-5	TGTGCCAGCAGCAAAATAGATGACAGCAAAGGCGTTCAGCCCCAGCATTTT	CASSKIDDSKGVQPQHF
TRBD1	TRBV5-4	15	.	TRBJ1-1	TGTGCCAGCAGCTTGGTGAGGGGGCCGGGGACTGAAGCTTTCTTT	CASSLVRGPGTEAFF
TRBD1	TRBV28	15	.	TRBJ1-5	TGTGCCAGCAATGCCCGGGCAGGGGGCAGTCAGCCCCAGCATTTT	CASNARAGGSQPQHF
.	TRBV6-4	13	.	TRBJ2-1	TGTGCCAGCAGTGATAGCGCCTACAATGAGCAGTTCTTC	CASSDSAYNEQFF
.	TRBV7-9	13	.	TRBJ2-2	TGTGCCAGCAGACGACAGATATCCGGGGAGCTGTTTTTT	CASRRQISGELFF
.	TRBV5-1	15	.	TRBJ2-2	TGCGCCAGCAGCTTGGGGCACCCGAACACCGGGGAGCTGTTTTTT	CASSLGHPNTGELFF
TRBD1	TRBV9	14	once	TRBJ1-6	TGTGCCAGCAGCACAGGACAGGGTAATTCACCCCTCCACTTT	CASSTGQGNSPLHF